This T cell receptor (beta chain) appears in the sequencing data of a study of cytomegalovirus exposure and HLA in healthy donors. The CDR3 has 15 residues. Germline V CDR1 and CDR2: PRHDT, FYEKMQ (reference sequence). The PCR was carried out with 60 Vbeta primers and 13 Jbeta primers. Generated by immunoSEQ multiplex PCR, the TCRdb table keeps only in-frame clones and is missing some. The data show approximately 100,000 clones, around three quarters seen once. Input material: PBMCs. The chain has TRBV13 and TRBJ2-5; 11 bases are a match to TRBD1. Near its end, the DNA agrees better with TRBJ2-7, so the J call may be wrong. This sequence was found in a man aged 35 to 55 in good health and CMV-seronegative. CDR3 region: CASSTGTGGVYEQYF. Here the CDR3 DNA reads TGTGCCAGCAGCACTGGGACAGGGGGAGTCTACGAGCAGTACTTC.